A single sample gave rise to the 28 T cell receptor beta chains below, sequenced in a study of blood T cell repertoires in COVID-19. Profiling relied on immunoSEQ multiplex PCR, and the TCRdb table lists in-frame clones only, not all of them. The sample lists 150,000 to 200,000 clones; roughly 87% were seen once. The sample comprised peripheral blood. These TCRs come from a man between 18 and 29 years old who had recovered from COVID-19.

The chain combines TRBV19 with TRBJ2-1, with D possibly TRBD2 on 6 matching bases. The CDR3 extends over 16 amino acids. Trimming took 3 bases from V and 2 from J, leaving 14 bases between them. CDR1 is LNHDA, CDR2 SQIVND, per germline (reference sequence). CDR3 in amino acids: CASSIGGSGAYNEQFF. CDR3 nucleotides: TGTGCCAGTAGTATTGGTGGTAGCGGTGCCTACAATGAGCAGTTCTTC.

The chain is built from TRBV5-5 and TRBJ2-7; the D gene is possibly TRBD1 (6 bases). This CDR3 has 15 amino acids. The ends were cut back, 0 bases at V and 1 base at J, with 11 bases in the middle. In germline, CDR1 is SGHKS, CDR2 YYEKEE (reference sequence). The CDR3 region is CASSLAGTLSYEQYF. CDR3 bases: TGTGCCAGCAGCTTGGCCGGGACACTATCCTACGAGCAGTACTTC.

V usage is TRBV11-2 and J usage is TRBJ1-4; no definite D call. The CDR3 contains 14 residues. In germline, CDR1 is SGHAT, CDR2 FQNNGV. Trimming removed 3 bases at V and 6 bases at J, with 11 bases between. The CDR3 DNA follows: TGTGCCAGCAGCTTGAACCTAATTGATGAAAAACTGTTTTTT. Protein: CASSLNLIDEKLFF.

This clone was counted between two and nine times. The chain uses TRBV19 and TRBJ1-5; the match to TRBD1 covers 7 bases. V lost 1 base, J lost 5 bases, and 11 bases stayed unmatched. The germline CDR1 and CDR2 sequences are LNHDA and SQIVND (reference sequence). This CDR3 has 17 residues. The CDR3 nucleotides read TGTGCCAGTAGTATAGCGTACGGAGGGGGCGGTCATCAGCCCCAGCATTTT. It yields the protein CASSIAYGGGGHQPQHF. The full variable domain, rest sourced from reference TRBV19 and TRBJ1-5, is DGGITQSPKYLFRKEGQNVTLSCEQNLNHDAMYWYRQDPGQGLRLIYYSQIVNDFQKGDIAEGYSVSREKKESFPLTVTSAQKNPTAFYLCASSIAYGGGGHQPQHFGDGTRLSIL.

The rearrangement uses TRBV24-1 and TRBJ2-7; TRBD2 aligns across 7 bases. V lost 6 bases to trimming and J lost 6 bases; unmatched junction nucleotides: 1. This CDR3 is 11 amino acids long. CDR1 KGHDR and CDR2 SFDVKD come from the germline V gene. The CDR3 nucleotides are TGTGCCACCAGTTCGGGGGGCGAGCAGTACTTC. Residues: CATSSGGEQYF.

The V call is TRBV6-6, the J call TRBJ2-5, with 7 bases aligning to TRBD1. Germline-derived CDR1 and CDR2 are MNHNY and SVGAGI (reference sequence). V trimming: 6 bases; J trimming: 5 bases; junction bases outside the gene matches: 12. The CDR3 covers 15 residues. CDR3 in amino acids: CASSNIDREWETQYF. The CDR3 DNA reads as TGTGCCAGCAGCAACATTGACAGGGAGTGGGAGACCCAGTACTTC.

This clone was detected once. The chain has TRBV9 and TRBJ2-2; 8 nucleotides match TRBD1. Trimming cost V 2 bases and J 2 bases; bases outside gene matches: 5. The germline gives CDR1 SGDLS, CDR2 YYNGEE. The CDR3 extends over 16 amino acids. The CDR3 DNA sequence: TGTGCCAGCAGCGTTTCTGACAGGGGAAACACCGGGGAGCTGTTTTTT. Translating it yields CASSVSDRGNTGELFF.

V usage is TRBV5-1 and J usage is TRBJ2-1, with D possibly being TRBD2 (6 bases). Trimming cost V 4 bases and J 8 bases, with 19 bases left between them. Germline V gene sequence: CDR1 SGHRS, CDR2 YFSETQ. The CDR3 is 15 residues long. CDR3 coding DNA: TGCGCCAGCAGCCCTAGACTAGTAACGGTATATGAGCAGTTCTTC. Translation: CASSPRLVTVYEQFF.

The chain joins TRBV2 to TRBJ2-5; a weak D match, TRBD1 (6 bases). V lost 8 bases and J lost 5, with 21 bases in between. Germline V lookup: CDR1 SNHLY, CDR2 FYNNEI. This CDR3 region has 15 residues. CDR3 DNA sequence: TGTGCCAGCGGGCGTGTGGGGGCGGCTTATGAGACCCAGTACTTC. Protein product: CASGRVGAAYETQYF.

The V and J genes are TRBV11-2 and TRBJ1-2, with a possible D match to TRBD1 (6 bases). Trimming shortened V by 1 base and J by 5 bases, and 14 bases separated the two germline ends. The germline V gene encodes CDR1 SGHAT and CDR2 FQNNGV. The CDR3 is 15 residues long. This chain's CDR3 is CASSLVAGGAYGYTF. CDR3 nucleotides: TGTGCCAGCAGCTTAGTCGCTGGGGGGGCGTATGGCTACACCTTC.

CDR3 sequence: CASSSGTGLYNEQFF. The CDR3 region has the DNA TGTGCCAGCAGCTCCGGGACAGGACTATACAATGAGCAGTTCTTC. V is TRBV7-3 and J is TRBJ2-1, with 8 positions matching TRBD1. The CDR3 is 15 residues long. Germline V gene data show CDR1 as SGHTA and CDR2 as FQGTGA. V trimming: 4 bases; J trimming: 4 bases; junction bases outside the gene matches: 6.

The genes are TRBV4-3 and TRBJ2-7; tentatively, D is TRBD1 (5 bases). The V end lost 1 base, the J end lost 0 bases, and 7 bases lay between the germline ends. CDR1 is LGHNA, CDR2 YSLEER, per germline. The CDR3 runs 14 residues. The DNA of the CDR3 is TGCGCCAGCAGCCAAGGGGGCAGCTCCTACGAGCAGTACTTC. Encoded protein: CASSQGGSSYEQYF.

V and J are TRBV2 and TRBJ1-5; maybe TRBD1 (6 bases). The CDR3 sequence is 13 residues long. The germline CDR1 and CDR2 sequences are SNHLY and FYNNEI. Trimming left V 2 bases short and J 5 bases short, with 7 bases between. The CDR3 DNA reads as TGTGCCAGCAGTGAATACAGGGATCAGCCCCAGCATTTT. The encoded protein is CASSEYRDQPQHF.

CDR3: CASSLDRELSEAFF. The CDR3 bases are TGCGCCAGCAGCTTGGACCGAGAGCTCTCTGAAGCTTTCTTT. The V and J genes are TRBV5-1 and TRBJ1-1; D unresolved. V dropped 0 bases and J dropped 6 bases, with 12 bases sitting between them. The germline V gene encodes CDR1 SGHRS and CDR2 YFSETQ. This CDR3 contains 14 residues.

The chain recombines TRBV5-5 with TRBJ2-3; 7 nucleotides line up with TRBD2. J lost 0 bases, V lost 4 bases, and 5 bases had no gene match. The CDR3 loop spans 15 amino acids. Germline assignment: CDR1 SGHKS and CDR2 YYEKEE (reference sequence). CDR3 sequence: CASSPPSGSTDTQYF. CDR3 coding DNA: TGTGCCAGCAGCCCACCTAGCGGTAGCACAGATACGCAGTATTTT.

This clone was observed a single time. The chain has TRBV12-5 and TRBJ2-4, with D perhaps TRBD2 (6 bases). Trimming took off 0 bases at V and 0 bases at J, with 12 bases between the two ends. CDR1 and CDR2 (germline): LGHNT, FRNRAP. This CDR3 contains 17 residues. This chain's CDR3 is CASGLVPRTTAKNIQYF. CDR3 DNA: TGTGCTAGTGGTTTGGTACCCCGGACTACAGCCAAAAACATTCAGTACTTC.

The J gene is TRBJ1-2, the V gene TRBV19; 7 nucleotides match TRBD1. The CDR3 is 16 residues long. Germline V gene sequence: CDR1 LNHDA, CDR2 SQIVND (reference sequence). V dropped 3 bases and J dropped 7; count of bases not matched to a gene: 14. The CDR3 sequence: CASSMTSMAGGVGYTF. The CDR3 DNA sequence: TGTGCCAGTAGTATGACCTCTATGGCAGGGGGAGTTGGCTACACCTTC.

The chain links TRBV11-3 to TRBJ2-3, with 9 bases fitting TRBD2. Per germline, CDR1 SGHNT and CDR2 YENEEA. Trimming removed 1 base from V and 4 bases from J; junction bases left unmatched: 9. The CDR3 spans 17 residues. The CDR3 region is CASSLGGASGTADTQYF. The CDR3 nucleotides are TGTGCCAGCAGCTTAGGGGGGGCTAGCGGGACGGCAGATACGCAGTATTTT.

This clone was recorded a few times. V is TRBV2 and J is TRBJ2-7; a possible D gene is TRBD2 (6 bases). Trimming removed 3 bases at V and 1 base at J, with 13 bases between. There are 15 residues in the CDR3. Germline lookup yields CDR1 SNHLY and CDR2 FYNNEI. Here the CDR3 DNA reads TGTGCCAGCAGTGACCAACCGGGACTTTCCTACGAGCAGTACTTC. Translated, it gives CASSDQPGLSYEQYF.

The chain has TRBV11-2 and TRBJ1-2; the match to TRBD1 covers 7 bases. Germline V gene lookup returns CDR1 SGHAT and CDR2 FQNNGV. There are 14 residues in the CDR3. The V gene end was trimmed by 4 bases and the J gene end by 6 bases; junction bases not matched to a gene: 8. The DNA of the CDR3 is TGTGCCAGCAGCTCCGGAGGACAGGTGGATGGCTACACCTTC. Residues: CASSSGGQVDGYTF.

The CDR3: CAISRTEGYNEQFF. In DNA, the CDR3 is TGTGCCATCAGTAGGACAGAGGGGTACAATGAGCAGTTCTTC. V gene TRBV10-3 combines with J gene TRBJ2-1; D is possibly TRBD1 (6 bases). Germline-derived CDR1 and CDR2 are ENHRY and SYGVKD. The length of the CDR3 is 14 residues. V was clipped by 5 bases and J by 4 bases, with 12 bases between them.

The V gene is TRBV6-5, the J gene TRBJ2-7, with 10 positions matching TRBD1. The CDR3 runs 15 residues. After removal of 0 bases from V and 2 bases from J, the junction contained 1 base not matched to a gene. Germline CDR1 reads MNHEY; CDR2 reads SVGAGI. The CDR3 sequence is CASSYSDRGPYEQYF. CDR3 in DNA: TGTGCCAGCAGTTACTCCGACAGGGGGCCCTACGAGCAGTACTTC.

As concerns this clone: Other nucleotide sequences in the sample specify the same CDR3. The J gene is TRBJ2-3, the V gene TRBV19; D ambiguous. From germline, CDR1 is LNHDA and CDR2 SQIVND (reference sequence). V was trimmed by 6 bases and J by 0 bases, leaving 7 bases between them. The CDR3 spans 13 residues. CDR3 in DNA: TGTGCCAGTAGCGGGTCTAGCACAGATACGCAGTATTTT. This gives the protein CASSGSSTDTQYF. The entire variable domain, with the rest obtained from reference TRBV19 and TRBJ2-3, is as follows: DGGITQSPKYLFRKEGQNVTLSCEQNLNHDAMYWYRQDPGQGLRLIYYSQIVNDFQKGDIAEGYSVSREKKESFPLTVTSAQKNPTAFYLCASSGSSTDTQYFGPGTRLTVL.

The rearrangement uses TRBV15 and TRBJ1-5; 8 bases map to TRBD1. The CDR3 extends over 15 amino acids. In germline, CDR1 is LNHNV, CDR2 YYDKDF (reference sequence). The trim removed 2 bases at V and 4 bases at J, leaving 4 bases unmatched. CDR3 amino acids: CATSRQGARNQPQHF. The CDR3 DNA reads as TGTGCCACCAGCAGACAGGGGGCGAGAAATCAGCCCCAGCATTTT.

V and J are TRBV11-2 and TRBJ1-4, with a tentative D call TRBD1 (5 bases). The CDR3 is 15 amino acids. V was cut by 4 bases and J by 7 bases, with 16 bases left in between. CDR1 is SGHAT, CDR2 FQNNGV, per germline. CDR3 bases: TGTGCCAGCAGCTCCCCCAAGGGAAGGGGTGAAAAACTGTTTTTT. Translation gives CASSSPKGRGEKLFF.

The V gene is TRBV24-1, the J gene TRBJ1-5, with D possibly TRBD1 on 5 matching bases. The CDR3 has 14 amino acids. V was trimmed by 7 bases and J by 5 bases, leaving 14 bases between them. Germline-derived CDR1 and CDR2 are KGHDR and SFDVKD. The CDR3 bases are TGTGCCACCAGGCCCGGCGGGGACCATCAGCCCCAGCATTTT. It is translated as CATRPGGDHQPQHF.

In this sample, this clone turned up a few times. The chain joins TRBV18 to TRBJ2-2; D might be TRBD2 (6 bases). The ends were cut back, 8 bases at V and 0 bases at J, with 13 bases in the middle. Germline lookup yields CDR1 KGHSH and CDR2 LQKENI. This CDR3 is 15 amino acids long. The CDR3 nucleotides read TGTGCCAGCCGAGGGGAGGCAGCGAACACCGGGGAGCTGTTTTTT. Its translation: CASRGEAANTGELFF.

The chain carries TRBV5-1 and TRBJ2-7, with 9 bases that match TRBD1. V lost 3 bases, J lost 6 bases, and 7 bases stayed unmatched. Germline V gives CDR1 SGHRS, CDR2 YFSETQ. The CDR3 covers 14 residues. DNA for the CDR3: TGCGCCAGCAGCTCCCGGGACAGGGTTCGCGAGCAGTACTTC. Encoded protein: CASSSRDRVREQYF.